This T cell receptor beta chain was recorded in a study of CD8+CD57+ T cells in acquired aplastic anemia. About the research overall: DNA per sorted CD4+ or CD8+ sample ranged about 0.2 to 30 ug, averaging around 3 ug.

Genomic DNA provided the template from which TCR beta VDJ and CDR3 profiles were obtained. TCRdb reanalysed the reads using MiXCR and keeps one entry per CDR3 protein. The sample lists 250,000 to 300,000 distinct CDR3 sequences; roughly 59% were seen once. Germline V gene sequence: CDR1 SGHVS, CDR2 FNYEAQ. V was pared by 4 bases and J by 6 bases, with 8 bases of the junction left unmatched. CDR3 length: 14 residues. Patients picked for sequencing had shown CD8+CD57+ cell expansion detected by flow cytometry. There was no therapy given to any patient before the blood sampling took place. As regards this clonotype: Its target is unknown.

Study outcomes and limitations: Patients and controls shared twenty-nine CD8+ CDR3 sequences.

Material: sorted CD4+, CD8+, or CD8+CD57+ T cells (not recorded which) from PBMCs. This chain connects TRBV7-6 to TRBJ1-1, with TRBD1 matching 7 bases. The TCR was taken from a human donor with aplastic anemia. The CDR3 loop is CASSSRTGQAEAFF. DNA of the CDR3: TGTGCCAGCAGCTCCCGGACAGGCCAGGCTGAAGCTTTCTTT.